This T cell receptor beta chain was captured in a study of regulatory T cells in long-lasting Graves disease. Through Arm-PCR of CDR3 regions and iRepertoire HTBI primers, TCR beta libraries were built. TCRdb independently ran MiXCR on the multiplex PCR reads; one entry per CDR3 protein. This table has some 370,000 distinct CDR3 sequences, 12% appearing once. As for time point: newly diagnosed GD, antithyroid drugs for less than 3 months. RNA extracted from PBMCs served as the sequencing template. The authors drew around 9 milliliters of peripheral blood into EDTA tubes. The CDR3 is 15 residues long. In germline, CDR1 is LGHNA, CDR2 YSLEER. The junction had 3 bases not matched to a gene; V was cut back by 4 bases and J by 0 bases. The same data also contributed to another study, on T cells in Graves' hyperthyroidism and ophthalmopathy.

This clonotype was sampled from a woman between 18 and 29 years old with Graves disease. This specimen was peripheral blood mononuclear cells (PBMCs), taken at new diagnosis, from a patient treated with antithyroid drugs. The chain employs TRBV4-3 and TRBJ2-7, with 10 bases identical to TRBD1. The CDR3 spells CASSPGTGVSYEQYF. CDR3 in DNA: TGCGCCAGCAGCCCCGGGACAGGGGTCTCCTACGAGCAGTACTTC.